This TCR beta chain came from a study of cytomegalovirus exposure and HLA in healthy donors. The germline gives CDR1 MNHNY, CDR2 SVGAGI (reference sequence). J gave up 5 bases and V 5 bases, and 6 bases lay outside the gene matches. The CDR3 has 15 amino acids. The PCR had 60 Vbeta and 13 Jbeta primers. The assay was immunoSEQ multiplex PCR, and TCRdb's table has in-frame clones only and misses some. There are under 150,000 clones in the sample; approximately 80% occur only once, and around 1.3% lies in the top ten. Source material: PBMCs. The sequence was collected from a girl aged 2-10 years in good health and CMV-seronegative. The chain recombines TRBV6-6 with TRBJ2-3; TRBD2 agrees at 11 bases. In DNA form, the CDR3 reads TGTGCCAGCAGTGTGACTAGCGGGGTTGGAGATACGCAGTATTTT. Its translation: CASSVTSGVGDTQYF.